This T cell receptor beta chain emerged from a study of Tregs in tolerant kidney transplant recipients. Study-level findings and limits: Tolerant patients' donor-specific Tregs expanded beyond overall Tregs, suggesting antigen-driven growth. Nucleotide sequences could not be compared across some patients' samples due to primer changes. No direct test of biological reproducibility was done here.

Related graft donors supplied nonmyeloablative bone marrow transplants, and mixed chimerism was transient. Unstimulated Tregs (CD4+CD25+CD127-) and CD4+CD25- non-Tregs were sorted from PBMCs. For this clone: No antigen is known for it. The sequence runs out 3 residues before the end of the CDR3; the remainder is reconstructed from the germline J gene.

Profiled with immunoSEQ multiplex PCR; TCRdb holds only in-frame clones, not every one. The listing contains some 25,000 clones. The CDR3 loop spans 15 amino acids. The V end was cut by 1 base, the J end by 0 bases, with 7 bases between. The germline gives CDR1 LGHNT, CDR2 FRNRAP. The receptor was isolated from a human patient who received a combined kidney and bone marrow transplant. Some T cells may be graft donor cells. Sequencing was performed on CD4+ T cells from blood (PBMCs), taken 6 months after the transplant. This chain uses TRBV12-5 with TRBJ2-4; the D gene is possibly TRBD1 (6 bases). The CDR3 sequence is CASGLEQGAKNIQYF. The CDR3 bases that were read are TGTGCTAGTGGTTTGGAACAGGGAGCCAAAAACATT.